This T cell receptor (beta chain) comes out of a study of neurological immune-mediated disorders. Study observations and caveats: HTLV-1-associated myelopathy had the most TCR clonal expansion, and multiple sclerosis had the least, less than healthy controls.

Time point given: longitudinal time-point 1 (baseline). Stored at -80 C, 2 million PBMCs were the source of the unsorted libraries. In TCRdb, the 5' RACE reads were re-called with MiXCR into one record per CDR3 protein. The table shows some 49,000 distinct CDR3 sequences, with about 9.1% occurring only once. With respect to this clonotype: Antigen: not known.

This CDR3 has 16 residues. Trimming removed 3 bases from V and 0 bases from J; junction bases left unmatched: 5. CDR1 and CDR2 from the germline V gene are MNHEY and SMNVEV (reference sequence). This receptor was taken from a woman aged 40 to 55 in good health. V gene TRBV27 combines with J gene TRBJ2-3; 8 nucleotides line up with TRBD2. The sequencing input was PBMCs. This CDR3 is CASSFTSGYSTDTQYF. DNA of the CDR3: TGTGCCAGCAGTTTTACTAGCGGTTATAGCACAGATACGCAGTATTTT.